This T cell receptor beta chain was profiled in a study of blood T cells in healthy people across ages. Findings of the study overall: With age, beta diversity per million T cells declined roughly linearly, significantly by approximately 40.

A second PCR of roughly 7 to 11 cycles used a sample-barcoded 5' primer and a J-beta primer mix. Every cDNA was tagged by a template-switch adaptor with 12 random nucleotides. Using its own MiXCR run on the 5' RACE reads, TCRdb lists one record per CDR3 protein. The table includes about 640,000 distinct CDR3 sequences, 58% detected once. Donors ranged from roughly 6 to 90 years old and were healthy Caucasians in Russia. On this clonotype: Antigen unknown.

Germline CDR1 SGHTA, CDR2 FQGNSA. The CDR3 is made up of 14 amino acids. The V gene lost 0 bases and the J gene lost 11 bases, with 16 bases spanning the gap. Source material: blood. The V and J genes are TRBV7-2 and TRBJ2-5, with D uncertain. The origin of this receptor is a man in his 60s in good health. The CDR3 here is CASSLARTYNEQYF. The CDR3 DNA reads TGTGCCAGCAGCTTAGCCAGGACCTACAATGAGCAGTACTTC.